The 19 T cell receptor beta chains below were found in one sample sequenced in a study of blood T cells in healthy people across ages. A J-beta primer mix and a sample-barcoded 5' primer were used in a second PCR of about 7 to 12 cycles. From the 5' RACE reads, TCRdb called clonotypes with MiXCR, one entry per CDR3 protein. The table records fewer than 1,000,000 distinct CDR3 sequences, about 46% of them present only once. Sequencing was carried out using blood. The receptors were sampled from a man older than 75 in good health.

As to this clonotype: Mismatch with germline at one junction end may stem from a read error. The chain carries TRBV11-2 and TRBJ2-3; D gene ambiguous. The CDR3 runs 13 residues. Germline assignment: CDR1 SGHAT and CDR2 FQNNGV. CDR3 nucleotides: TGTGCCAGCAGCTTTCTGTACACAGATACGCTGTATTTT. It yields the protein CASSFLYTDTLYF.

The V call is TRBV5-4, the J call TRBJ2-3; D perhaps matches TRBD2 (5 bases). Trimming pared 4 bases from V and 5 bases from J, leaving 20 bases between. The CDR3 is 16 residues long. Germline V gene lookup returns CDR1 SGHNT and CDR2 YYREEE (reference sequence). The CDR3 nucleotides read TGTGCCAGCAGCACCCAACTAGTCAGGCAAGGAGATACGCAGTATTTT. Protein sequence: CASSTQLVRQGDTQYF.

This chain joins TRBV7-2 and TRBJ2-5, with D perhaps matching TRBD1 (6 bases). This CDR3 contains 14 residues. The germline CDR1 and CDR2 sequences are SGHTA and FQGNSA. V was trimmed by 4 bases and J by 1 base, leaving 10 bases between them. DNA of the CDR3: TGTGCCAGCAGCTCTACAGGGCCCCAAGAGACCCAGTACTTC. Translation: CASSSTGPQETQYF.

This clonotype came up many times. CDR3 nucleotides: TGCAGTGCTATTAGCGGGAGGGCCATCGCCGAGCAGTTCTTC. This translates into CSAISGRAIAEQFF. The genes are TRBV20-1 and TRBJ2-1; 11 bases fit TRBD2. Germline-derived CDR1 and CDR2 are DFQATT and SNEGSKA (reference sequence). Losses at the gene ends were 4 bases for V and 10 bases for J; bases not matched to a gene: 9. The CDR3 loop spans 14 amino acids.

This clonotype was seen many times. The chain employs TRBV24-1 and TRBJ2-3; D uncertain. Germline V gives CDR1 KGHDR, CDR2 SFDVKD. The CDR3 is 12 residues long. The ends were cut back, 10 bases at V and 0 bases at J, with 7 bases in the middle. CDR3: CATGPSTDTQYF. The DNA of the CDR3 is TGTGCCACAGGACCCAGCACAGATACGCAGTATTTT.

This clonotype occurred a few times. This sequence joins TRBV7-2 and TRBJ2-7, with 9 bases matching TRBD2. CDR1 SGHTA and CDR2 FQGNSA come from the germline V gene. The CDR3 runs to 13 residues. J was trimmed by 2 bases and V by 8 bases; bases with no gene match: 4. The CDR3 is CASGSSGTYEQYF. CDR3 nucleotides: TGTGCCAGCGGGTCTAGCGGGACCTACGAGCAGTACTTC.

The chain employs TRBV27 and TRBJ1-1, with D possibly TRBD1 on 5 matching bases. Trimming shortened V by 5 bases and J by 7 bases, and 20 bases separated the two germline ends. CDR3 length equals 15 residues. CDR1 MNHEY and CDR2 SMNVEV come from the germline V gene (reference sequence). CDR3 bases: TGTGCCAGCAGTCAATCCGGGACGGGGAACGGTGAAGCTTTCTTT. Its translation is CASSQSGTGNGEAFF.

The table lists this clonotype with a few counts. The rearrangement links TRBV20-1 to TRBJ2-1; possible D gene TRBD2, 7 bases. With 5 bases removed from V and 4 bases from J, the gap between germline ends came to 18 bases. From germline, CDR1 is DFQATT and CDR2 SNEGSKA (reference sequence). This CDR3 spans 15 amino acids. The CDR3 loop reads CSAQGGGGPYNEQFF. CDR3 sequence (DNA): TGCAGTGCTCAAGGGGGGGGAGGGCCGTACAATGAGCAGTTCTTC.

The V call is TRBV11-2, the J call TRBJ2-1; D perhaps matches TRBD2 (7 bases). V lost 5 bases and J lost 0, with 23 bases in between. Germline values: CDR1 SGHAT, CDR2 FQNNGV. The CDR3 is 19 residues long. Here the CDR3 DNA reads TGTGCCAGCAGCGCCGGTTGGGGGGAGGGGGGAAGCTCCTACAATGAGCAGTTCTTC. Its translation is CASSAGWGEGGSSYNEQFF.

This clonotype was counted between two and nine times. The chain couples TRBV4-2 to TRBJ2-7; the D call may be TRBD1 or TRBD2 (5 bases each). Trimming cost V 4 bases and J 2 bases, with 12 bases left between them. The length of the CDR3 is 14 residues. Germline CDR1 LGHNA, CDR2 YNFKEQ. The CDR3 loop is CASSPPGRPYEQYF. The CDR3 DNA sequence: TGTGCCAGCAGCCCACCGGGACGGCCCTACGAGCAGTACTTC.

The genes are TRBV5-1 and TRBJ1-4; no reliable D call. V dropped 2 bases and J dropped 0 bases, with 8 bases sitting between them. Looked up from germline, CDR1 is SGHRS and CDR2 is YFSETQ. The CDR3 extends over 15 amino acids. DNA of the CDR3: TGCGCCAGCAGCTTAAGTGATCCAACTAATGAAAAACTGTTTTTT. Translated, it gives CASSLSDPTNEKLFF.

The chain combines TRBV5-1 with TRBJ2-5, with 11 bases that match TRBD2. The germline V gene encodes CDR1 SGHRS and CDR2 YFSETQ. J gave up 0 bases and V 5 bases, and 6 bases lay outside the gene matches. This CDR3 spans 16 amino acids. The DNA of the CDR3 is TGCGCCAGCAGGCCAGGGACTAGCGGATACCAAGAGACCCAGTACTTC. Translated: CASRPGTSGYQETQYF.

This clonotype has only a few counts. This rearrangement joins TRBV20-1 to TRBJ2-3; possible D gene TRBD2, 5 bases. V was trimmed by 5 bases and J by 1 base, leaving 7 bases between them. The length of the CDR3 is 12 residues. CDR1 DFQATT and CDR2 SNEGSKA come from the germline V gene (reference sequence). CDR3: CSALRGTDTQYF. CDR3 nucleotide sequence: TGCAGTGCTTTGAGGGGCACAGATACGCAGTATTTT.

The chain links TRBV18 to TRBJ2-3; TRBD1 aligns across 7 bases. Germline CDR1 and CDR2: KGHSH and LQKENI. Trimming removed 4 bases from V and 2 bases from J; junction bases left unmatched: 6. The CDR3 totals 15 residues. CDR3 DNA sequence: TGTGCCAGCTCACTATGGGACAGCTACACAGATACGCAGTATTTT. The encoded protein is CASSLWDSYTDTQYF.

There are many counts of this clonotype. V gene TRBV29-1 combines with J gene TRBJ1-2, with 7 nucleotides matching TRBD1. This CDR3 comprises 12 residues. V was clipped by 6 bases and J by 7 bases; unmatched bases: 8. Germline CDR1 SQVTM, CDR2 ANQGSEA. The CDR3, as DNA: TGCAGCGTAGACATCGACAGGGCTGGCTACACCTTC. The encoded protein is CSVDIDRAGYTF.

This clonotype was recorded many times. The V and J genes are TRBV5-1 and TRBJ1-1; TRBD1 matches 9 bases. The ends lost 4 bases at V and 6 bases at J; junction bases unmatched: 10. Germline CDR1 SGHRS, CDR2 YFSETQ. This CDR3 is built from 15 residues. The CDR3 spells CASSAGDREGAEAFF. CDR3 DNA: TGCGCCAGCAGCGCTGGGGACAGGGAAGGGGCTGAAGCTTTCTTT.

The genes are TRBV12-3 or TRBV12-4 and TRBJ1-6; 12 bases match TRBD1. Trimming removed 6 bases from V and 10 bases from J; junction bases left unmatched: 7. The CDR3 loop spans 15 amino acids. The chain's CDR3 is CASRAGQGAASPLHF. CDR3 DNA sequence: TGTGCCAGCAGGGCGGGACAGGGGGCTGCCTCACCCCTCCACTTT.

This clonotype came up a few times. The V and J genes are TRBV7-9 and TRBJ2-5, with 8 bases fitting TRBD1. With V trimmed by 2 bases and J by 5 bases, 10 bases remained unmatched. This CDR3 is 16 amino acids long. CDR1 and CDR2 (germline): SEHNR, FQNEAQ (reference sequence). Written as DNA, the CDR3 is TGTGCCAGCAGCTTATCCGACAGGGGTACGGGGGAGACCCAGTACTTC. Its translation is CASSLSDRGTGETQYF.

The chain joins TRBV2 to TRBJ2-5, with unresolved D. Germline CDR1 is SNHLY and CDR2 is FYNNEI. The V gene lost 6 bases and the J gene lost 3 bases, with 17 bases spanning the gap. This CDR3 is 15 amino acids long. The CDR3 protein is CASRADLNREETQYF. CDR3 DNA sequence: TGTGCCAGCAGGGCAGACCTAAATCGGGAAGAGACCCAGTACTTC.